This TCR beta chain was sequenced for a study of blood T cell repertoires in COVID-19. Grouping used clinical history reported by participants in a survey and questionnaire. Two negative PCRs, clearance, or symptom resolution were required of recovered Cohort 3 donors. CDR3 length: 17 residues. Germline CDR1 reads MDHEN; CDR2 reads SYDVKM. Germline trimming cut 2 bases from V and 3 bases from J; bases unmatched to any gene: 11. As processed by the authors: For nucleated cells, counts were estimated from reference gene primer amplification. Libraries were prepared by immunoSEQ multiplex PCR; TCRdb keeps only in-frame clonotypes and omits some of them. From that table come the V and J calls and clone size; the DNA was used to work out D and trimming. The repertoire holds 300,000 to 400,000 clones, with more than 85% as singletons.

The clonotype comes from a woman in her twenties or thirties who had recovered from COVID-19. The chain links TRBV28 to TRBJ1-1; 8 bases fit TRBD1. Sequenced material: PBMCs or T cells enriched from blood (not recorded which). The CDR3 sequence is CASSLVGVTGGDTEAFF. CDR3 bases: TGTGCCAGCAGTTTAGTGGGTGTTACAGGGGGAGACACTGAAGCTTTCTTT.